A selection of T cell receptor beta chains follows, all from one sample in a study of regulatory T cells in long-lasting Graves disease. TCRdb independently ran MiXCR on the multiplex PCR reads; one entry per CDR3 protein. The data contain about 450,000 distinct CDR3 sequences, about 15% of them singletons. These data are also associated with another study on T cells in Graves' hyperthyroidism and ophthalmopathy.

The sequencing here drew on peripheral blood mononuclear cells (PBMCs), taken at new diagnosis, from a patient treated with antithyroid drugs. These receptors all stem from a woman between 50 and 59 years old with Graves disease. Both conserved end residues are trimmed from each CDR3.

cdr3_aa: ASSEDRGTYNSPLH
j_call: TRBJ1-6
v_call: TRBV5-1

cdr3_aa: ASSLERLTSGRSNEQF
j_call: TRBJ2-1
v_call: TRBV11-2

cdr3_aa: SVASRDRSYEQY
j_call: TRBJ2-7
v_call: TRBV29-1

cdr3_aa: ATRTGIEYGYT
j_call: TRBJ1-2
v_call: TRBV5-1

cdr3_aa: SVQTSESSYEQY
j_call: TRBJ2-7
v_call: TRBV29-1

cdr3_aa: ASSYSGTSSYNEQF
j_call: TRBJ2-1
v_call: TRBV7-3

cdr3_aa: SARHPGGQGSYEQY
j_call: TRBJ2-7
v_call: TRBV20-1

cdr3_aa: ASSPDSASGTYNSPLH
j_call: TRBJ1-6
v_call: TRBV7-2

cdr3_aa: ASSRTGAGKNIQY
j_call: TRBJ2-4
v_call: TRBV28

cdr3_aa: ASSPRTDPLYEQY
j_call: TRBJ2-7
v_call: TRBV7-6

cdr3_aa: ASSLIATNEKLF
j_call: TRBJ1-4
v_call: TRBV5-6

cdr3_aa: ASSLVTSRQETQY
j_call: TRBJ2-5
v_call: TRBV5-4

cdr3_aa: ASSLALRGDIQY
j_call: TRBJ2-4
v_call: TRBV7-9

cdr3_aa: ASSLQGARETQY
j_call: TRBJ2-5
v_call: TRBV28

cdr3_aa: ASSQESVAGTDTQY
j_call: TRBJ2-3
v_call: TRBV4-1

cdr3_aa: ASSPSERSYNEQF
j_call: TRBJ2-1
v_call: TRBV18

cdr3_aa: ASRPFGLAGEKAYNEQF
j_call: TRBJ2-1
v_call: TRBV19

cdr3_aa: ASSRERGGFENIQY
j_call: TRBJ2-4
v_call: TRBV7-9

cdr3_aa: ASSPPQDRAFYNEQF
j_call: TRBJ2-1
v_call: TRBV18

cdr3_aa: SARDHGETSYEQY
j_call: TRBJ2-7
v_call: TRBV20-1

cdr3_aa: ASRGGLLEEKLF
j_call: TRBJ1-4
v_call: TRBV5-8

cdr3_aa: ASSPTGPWEPQH
j_call: TRBJ1-5
v_call: TRBV4-2

cdr3_aa: ASSLAVGGATNEKLF
j_call: TRBJ1-4
v_call: TRBV12-3/TRBV12-4

cdr3_aa: SARDSAALNSPLH
j_call: TRBJ1-6
v_call: TRBV20-1

cdr3_aa: AISEFETEAF
j_call: TRBJ1-1
v_call: TRBV10-3

cdr3_aa: ASTGWEGHTEAF
j_call: TRBJ1-1
v_call: TRBV19

cdr3_aa: SARDGWGRNSHGYEQY
j_call: TRBJ2-7
v_call: TRBV20-1

cdr3_aa: ASKKTASTDTQY
j_call: TRBJ2-3
v_call: TRBV7-3

cdr3_aa: ASSPPIGLAGAGELF
j_call: TRBJ2-2
v_call: TRBV13

cdr3_aa: ASSGATDTQY
j_call: TRBJ2-3
v_call: TRBV5-5

cdr3_aa: ASSPAGTSGRVDEQF
j_call: TRBJ2-1
v_call: TRBV7-9

cdr3_aa: ATSDFSQGAGNEQF
j_call: TRBJ2-1
v_call: TRBV24-1

cdr3_aa: ASSVDSSHEQY
j_call: TRBJ2-7
v_call: TRBV14

cdr3_aa: ATSPGTGPDTEAF
j_call: TRBJ1-1
v_call: TRBV18

cdr3_aa: AWSTSGLYNEQF
j_call: TRBJ2-1
v_call: TRBV30

cdr3_aa: ASSSGRNTEAF
j_call: TRBJ1-1
v_call: TRBV10-1

cdr3_aa: ASSLLGWGRRDTQY
j_call: TRBJ2-3
v_call: TRBV13

cdr3_aa: ASRDSVSMNTEAF
j_call: TRBJ1-1
v_call: TRBV6-1

cdr3_aa: SASSGRAFLAFLEQY
j_call: TRBJ2-7
v_call: TRBV20-1

cdr3_aa: ASSPRTGIDYGYT
j_call: TRBJ1-2
v_call: TRBV11-2

cdr3_aa: ASSFPGPYYEQY
j_call: TRBJ2-7
v_call: TRBV11-2

cdr3_aa: SVDKREGTDTQY
j_call: TRBJ2-3
v_call: TRBV29-1

cdr3_aa: ASSLTGVNDEQY
j_call: TRBJ2-7
v_call: TRBV5-1

cdr3_aa: ATSDSPANEQF
j_call: TRBJ2-1
v_call: TRBV24-1

cdr3_aa: ASSSTVGPGGEKLF
j_call: TRBJ1-4
v_call: TRBV11-2

cdr3_aa: ASSLTDRGYGYT
j_call: TRBJ1-2
v_call: TRBV28

cdr3_aa: ASSDPGQVSSYEQY
j_call: TRBJ2-7
v_call: TRBV2

cdr3_aa: SARAGTIGTQY
j_call: TRBJ2-5
v_call: TRBV20-1

cdr3_aa: ASSYPRLAGISTTTDTQY
j_call: TRBJ2-3
v_call: TRBV6-2/TRBV6-3

cdr3_aa: ASSRRGTLSNQPQH
j_call: TRBJ1-5
v_call: TRBV6-2/TRBV6-3